The clone carrying this T cell receptor beta chain was seen more than once but under ten times. Its antigen is unidentified. The data were taken from a study of T cells after yellow fever vaccination. Points from the study as a whole: Primary-vaccination clones mostly resurfaced post-booster (roughly 97% CD4, approximately 89% CD8).

Germline V gene data show CDR1 as ENHRY and CDR2 as SYGVKD. The V segment lost 7 bases and the J segment 2 bases; nucleotides outside the gene matches: 1. The CDR3 consists of 12 residues. TCRdb reprocessed the 5' RACE reads with MiXCR, giving one entry per CDR3 protein. The data contain 360,000 or so distinct CDR3 sequences, under 14% of them singletons. The specimen comprised PBMCs, sampled on the day of the first yellow fever vaccination. The receptor comes from a man between 18 and 29 years old who received the YFV17D yellow fever vaccine. V usage is TRBV10-3 and J usage is TRBJ2-7, with 8 bases identical to TRBD1. The CDR3 DNA is TGTGCCATCATGACAGGGGCCTACGAGCAGTACTTC. Translating gives CAIMTGAYEQYF.